These 5 T cell receptor beta chains were all obtained from the same sample, sequenced in a study of T cells after posttransplantation cyclophosphamide. Cyclophosphamide on days +3 and +4 followed busulfan-fludarabine conditioning and a marrow graft. Sequencing used immunoSEQ multiplex PCR; TCRdb keeps in-frame clones, though not all of them. The table shows several thousand clones, with approximately 87% occurring only once. This specimen was CD4+ T cells sorted from blood, taken 1404 days after allogeneic stem cell transplant with posttransplant cyclophosphamide. These receptors all stem from a female patient aged 50-59 years who received an allogeneic stem cell transplant from a related donor, was CMV-positive, and had no GVHD. Some T cells may have originated in the graft donor.

Details on this clone: In the same sample, other DNA sequences code for this CDR3. The chain recombines TRBV18 with TRBJ2-1; D perhaps matches TRBD1 (5 bases). The CDR3 covers 14 residues. V lost 3 bases, J lost 8 bases, and 14 bases lay in between. Germline lookup yields CDR1 KGHSH and CDR2 LQKENI. The CDR3 bases are TGTGCCAGCTCACCCCGCCAGGGAAGCGATGAGCAGTTCTTC. Translated, it gives CASSPRQGSDEQFF.

This clone showed up just once. The chain links TRBV28 to TRBJ1-2; 8 bases fit TRBD1. Germline V gene lookup returns CDR1 MDHEN and CDR2 SYDVKM. The CDR3 loop spans 13 amino acids. Trimming took 6 bases from V and 4 from J; bases not matched to a gene: 4. The chain's CDR3 is CASRGRGLYGYTF. Here the CDR3 DNA reads TGTGCCAGCAGGGGCAGGGGGCTCTATGGCTACACCTTC.

A single count supports this clone. The V and J genes are TRBV6-6 and TRBJ1-2; tentative D call: TRBD1 (6 bases). With 0 bases removed from V and 8 bases from J, the gap between germline ends came to 19 bases. Looked up from germline, CDR1 is MNHNY and CDR2 is SVGAGI (reference sequence). The CDR3 loop spans 16 amino acids. The CDR3 coding sequence is TGTGCCAGCAGTTACTCGATTCCTGAACAGGGTAGGGGCTACACCTTC. Translating gives CASSYSIPEQGRGYTF.

The V call is TRBV9, the J call TRBJ2-3; TRBD2 agrees at 7 bases. The V and J ends lost 1 base and 0 bases, in that order; junction bases with no gene match: 5. CDR1 is SGDLS, CDR2 YYNGEE, per germline. This CDR3 spans 16 amino acids. CDR3 amino acids: CASSVPLAESTDTQYF. The DNA for the CDR3 is TGTGCCAGCAGCGTACCGCTAGCGGAAAGCACAGATACGCAGTATTTT.

The chain uses TRBV4-1 and TRBJ2-1, with a possible D match to TRBD1 (5 bases). The CDR3 is 17 residues long. Trimming took 0 bases from V and 10 from J, leaving 22 bases between them. Germline V lookup: CDR1 MGHRA, CDR2 YSYEKL. The CDR3 is CASSQDDRGSPKVEQFF. CDR3 DNA sequence: TGCGCCAGCAGCCAAGATGATAGGGGATCACCCAAAGTGGAGCAGTTCTTC.